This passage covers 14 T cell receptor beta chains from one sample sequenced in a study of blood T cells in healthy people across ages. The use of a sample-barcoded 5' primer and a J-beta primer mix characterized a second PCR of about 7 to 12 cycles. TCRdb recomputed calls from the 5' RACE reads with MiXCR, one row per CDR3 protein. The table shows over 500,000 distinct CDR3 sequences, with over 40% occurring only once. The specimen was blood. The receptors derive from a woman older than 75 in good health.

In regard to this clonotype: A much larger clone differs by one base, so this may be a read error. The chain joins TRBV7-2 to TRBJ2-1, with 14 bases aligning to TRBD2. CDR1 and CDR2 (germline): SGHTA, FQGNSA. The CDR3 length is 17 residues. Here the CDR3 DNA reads TGTGCCAGCGGCTTAGTGGGGACTAGCGGGAGCTACAATGAGCAGTTCTTC. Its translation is CASGLVGTSGSYNEQFF.

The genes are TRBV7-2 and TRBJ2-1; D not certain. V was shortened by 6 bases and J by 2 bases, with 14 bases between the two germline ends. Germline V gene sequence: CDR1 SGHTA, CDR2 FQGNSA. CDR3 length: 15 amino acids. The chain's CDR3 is CASRRSGRAYNEQFF. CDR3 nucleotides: TGTGCCAGCAGAAGATCGGGTCGCGCCTACAATGAGCAGTTCTTC.

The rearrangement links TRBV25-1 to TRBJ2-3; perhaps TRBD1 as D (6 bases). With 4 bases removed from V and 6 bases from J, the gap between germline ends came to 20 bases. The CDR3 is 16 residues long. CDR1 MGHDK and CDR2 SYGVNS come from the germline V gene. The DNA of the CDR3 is TGTGCCAGCAGTGCGACAGGAAATATGGGGTGGGATACGCAGTATTTT. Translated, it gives CASSATGNMGWDTQYF.

This CDR3 reads CASSSTEGASEQFF. The CDR3 bases are TGTGCCAGCAGCTCTACAGAGGGGGCGAGTGAGCAGTTCTTC. V and J are TRBV7-8 and TRBJ2-1; TRBD1 matches at 7 bases. V shed 4 bases, J shed 9 bases, and the junction held 9 bases outside the gene matches. Germline CDR1 is SGHVS and CDR2 is FQNEAQ. CDR3 length: 14 residues. Supplemented by reference TRBV7-8 and TRBJ2-1, the full variable domain reads GAGVSQSPRYKVAKRGQDVALRCDPISGHVSLFWYQQALGQGPEFLTYFQNEAQLDKSGLPSDRFFAERPEGSVSTLKIQRTQQEDSAVYLCASSSTEGASEQFFGPGTRLTVL.

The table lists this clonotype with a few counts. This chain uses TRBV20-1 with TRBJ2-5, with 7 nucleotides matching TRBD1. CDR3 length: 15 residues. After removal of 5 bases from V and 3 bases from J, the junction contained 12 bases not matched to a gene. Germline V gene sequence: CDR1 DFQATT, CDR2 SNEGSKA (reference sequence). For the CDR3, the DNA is TGCAGTGCTCCTAATCCACAGGGGCGGGAAGAGACCCAGTACTTC. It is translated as CSAPNPQGREETQYF.

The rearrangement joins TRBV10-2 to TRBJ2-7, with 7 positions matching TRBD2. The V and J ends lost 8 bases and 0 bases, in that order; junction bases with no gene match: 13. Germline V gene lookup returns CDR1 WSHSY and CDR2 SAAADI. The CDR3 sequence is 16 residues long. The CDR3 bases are TGCGCCAGCCGACTAGCAGGAGGGCGGGACTCCTACGAGCAGTACTTC. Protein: CASRLAGGRDSYEQYF.

In DNA, the CDR3 is TGTGCCAGCAGCGTAGGTTACGATACGCAGTATTTT. Residues: CASSVGYDTQYF. The chain uses TRBV9 and TRBJ2-3; D is ambiguous. Looked up from germline, CDR1 is SGDLS and CDR2 is YYNGEE. Trimming pared 0 bases from V and 6 bases from J, leaving 5 bases between. The CDR3 length is 12 residues. Combining the CDR3 with reference TRBV9 and TRBJ2-3 gives the whole variable domain DSGVTQTPKHLITATGQRVTLRCSPRSGDLSVYWYQQSLDQGLQFLIQYYNGEERAKGNILERFSAQQFPDLHSELNLSSLELGDSALYFCASSVGYDTQYFGPGTRLTVL.

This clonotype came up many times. This chain's CDR3 is CASSFLHPSGRAREQYF. DNA of the CDR3: TGTGCCAGCAGTTTCCTTCACCCTAGCGGGAGGGCTCGCGAGCAGTACTTC. V gene TRBV27 combines with J gene TRBJ2-7; 12 bases line up with TRBD2. CDR1 and CDR2 (germline): MNHEY, SMNVEV (reference sequence). CDR3 size: 17 residues. Trimming took 3 bases from V and 6 from J; bases not matched to a gene: 12.

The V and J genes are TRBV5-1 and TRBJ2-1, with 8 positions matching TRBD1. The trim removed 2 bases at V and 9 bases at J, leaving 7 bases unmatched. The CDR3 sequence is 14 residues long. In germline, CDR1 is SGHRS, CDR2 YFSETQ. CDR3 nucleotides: TGCGCCAGCAGCTTTCCAGGGGGCGGGTGTGAGCAGTTCTTC. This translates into CASSFPGGGCEQFF.

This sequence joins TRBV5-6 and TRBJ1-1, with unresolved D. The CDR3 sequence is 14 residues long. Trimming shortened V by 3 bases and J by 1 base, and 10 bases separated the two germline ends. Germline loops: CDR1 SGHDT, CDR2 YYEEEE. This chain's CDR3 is CASSWRAPNTEAFF. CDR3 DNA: TGTGCCAGCAGCTGGCGGGCCCCGAACACTGAAGCTTTCTTT.

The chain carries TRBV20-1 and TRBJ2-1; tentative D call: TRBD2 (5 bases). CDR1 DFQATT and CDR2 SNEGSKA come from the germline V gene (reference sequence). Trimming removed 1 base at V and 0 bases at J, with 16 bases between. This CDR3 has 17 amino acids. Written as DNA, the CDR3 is TGCAGTGCTAGAGTAGTTGCGGGTACTAGCTCCTACAATGAGCAGTTCTTC. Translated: CSARVVAGTSSYNEQFF.

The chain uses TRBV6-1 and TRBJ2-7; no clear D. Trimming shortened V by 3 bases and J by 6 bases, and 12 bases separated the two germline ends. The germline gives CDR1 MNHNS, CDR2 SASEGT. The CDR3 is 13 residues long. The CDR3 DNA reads TGTGCCAGCAGTGAGGGCGTAGCCACCGAGCAGTACTTC. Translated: CASSEGVATEQYF.

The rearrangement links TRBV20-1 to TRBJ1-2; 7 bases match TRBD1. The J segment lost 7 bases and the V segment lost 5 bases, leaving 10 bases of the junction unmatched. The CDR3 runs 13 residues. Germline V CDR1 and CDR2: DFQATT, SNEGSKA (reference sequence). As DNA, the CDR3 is TGCAGTGCTGGAGCCTACAGGGGCGGTGGCTACACCTTC. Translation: CSAGAYRGGGYTF.

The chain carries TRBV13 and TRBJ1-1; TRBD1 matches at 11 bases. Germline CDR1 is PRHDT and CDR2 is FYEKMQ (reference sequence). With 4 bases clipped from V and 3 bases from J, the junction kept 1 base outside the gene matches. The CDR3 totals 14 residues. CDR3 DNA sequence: TGTGCCAGCAGCTCGGACAGGGGGCACACTGAAGCTTTCTTT. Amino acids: CASSSDRGHTEAFF.